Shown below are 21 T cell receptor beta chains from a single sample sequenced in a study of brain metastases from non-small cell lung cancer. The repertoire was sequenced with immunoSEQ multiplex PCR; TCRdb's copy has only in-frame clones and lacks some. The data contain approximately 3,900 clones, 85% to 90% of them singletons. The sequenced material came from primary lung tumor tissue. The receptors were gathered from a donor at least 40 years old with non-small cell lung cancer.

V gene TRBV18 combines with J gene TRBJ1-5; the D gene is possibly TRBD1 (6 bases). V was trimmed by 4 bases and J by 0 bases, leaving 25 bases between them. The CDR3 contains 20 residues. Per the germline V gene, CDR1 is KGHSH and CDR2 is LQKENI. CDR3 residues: CASSLPPGPGQVYSNQPQHF. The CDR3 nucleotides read TGTGCCAGCTCACTACCGCCCGGCCCGGGACAAGTCTATAGCAATCAGCCCCAGCATTTT.

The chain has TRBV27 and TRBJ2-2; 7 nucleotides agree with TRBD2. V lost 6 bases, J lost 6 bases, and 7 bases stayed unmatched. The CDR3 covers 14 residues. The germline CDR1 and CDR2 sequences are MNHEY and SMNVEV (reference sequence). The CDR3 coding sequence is TGTGCCAGCAGAACCAGCGGGATCCCCGGGGAGCTGTTTTTT. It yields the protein CASRTSGIPGELFF.

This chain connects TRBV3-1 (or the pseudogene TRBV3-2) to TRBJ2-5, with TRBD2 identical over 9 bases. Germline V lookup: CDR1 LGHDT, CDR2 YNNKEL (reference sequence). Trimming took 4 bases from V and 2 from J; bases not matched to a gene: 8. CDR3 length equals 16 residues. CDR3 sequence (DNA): TGTGCCAGCAGCCGCTTAGCGGGAGCCGTTCAAGAGACCCAGTACTTC. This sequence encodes CASSRLAGAVQETQYF.

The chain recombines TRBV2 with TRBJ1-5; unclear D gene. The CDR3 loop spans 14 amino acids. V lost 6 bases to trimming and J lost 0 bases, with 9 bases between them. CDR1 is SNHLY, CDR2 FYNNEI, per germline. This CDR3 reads CASRGDISNQPQHF. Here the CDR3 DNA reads TGTGCCAGCAGGGGTGACATTAGCAATCAGCCCCAGCATTTT.

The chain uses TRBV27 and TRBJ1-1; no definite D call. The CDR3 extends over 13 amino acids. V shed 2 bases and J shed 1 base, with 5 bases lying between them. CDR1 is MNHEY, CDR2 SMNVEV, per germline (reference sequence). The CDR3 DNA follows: TGTGCCAGCAGTTTAGGGGAGAACACTGAAGCTTTCTTT. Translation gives CASSLGENTEAFF.

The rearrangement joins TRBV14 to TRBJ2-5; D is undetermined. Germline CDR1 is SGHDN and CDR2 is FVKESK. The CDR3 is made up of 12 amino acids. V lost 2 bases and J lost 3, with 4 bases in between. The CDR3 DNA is TGTGCCAGCAGCCAACGAGAAGAGACCCAGTACTTC. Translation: CASSQREETQYF.

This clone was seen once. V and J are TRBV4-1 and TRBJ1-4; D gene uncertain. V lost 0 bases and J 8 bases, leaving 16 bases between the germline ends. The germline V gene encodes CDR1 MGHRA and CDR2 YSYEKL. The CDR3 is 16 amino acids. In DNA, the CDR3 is TGCGCCAGCAGCCAAGATCGCGGGGAAGGTCGGGAAAAACTGTTTTTT. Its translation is CASSQDRGEGREKLFF.

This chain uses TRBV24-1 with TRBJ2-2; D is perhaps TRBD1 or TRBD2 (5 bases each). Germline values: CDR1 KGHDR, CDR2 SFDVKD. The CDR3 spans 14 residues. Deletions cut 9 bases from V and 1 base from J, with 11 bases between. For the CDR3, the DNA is TGTGCCACCGGGGGTCTCCTGAACACCGGGGAGCTGTTTTTT. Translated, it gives CATGGLLNTGELFF.

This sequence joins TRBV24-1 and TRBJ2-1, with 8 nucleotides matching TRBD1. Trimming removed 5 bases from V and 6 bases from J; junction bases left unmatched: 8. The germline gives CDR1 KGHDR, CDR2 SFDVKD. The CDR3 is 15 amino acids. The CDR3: CATSVGTGHINEQFF. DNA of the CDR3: TGTGCCACCAGTGTCGGGACAGGACATATCAATGAGCAGTTCTTC.

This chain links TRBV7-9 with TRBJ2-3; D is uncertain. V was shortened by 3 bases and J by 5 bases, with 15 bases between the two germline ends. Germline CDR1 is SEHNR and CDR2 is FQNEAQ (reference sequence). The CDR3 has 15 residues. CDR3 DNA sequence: TGTGCCAGCAGCTTCGGGTCAATGAGGAGAGATACGCAGTATTTT. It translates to CASSFGSMRRDTQYF.

CDR3 nucleotide sequence: TGTGCCTGGAACCCAGTAAACCAAGAGACCCAGTACTTC. Protein: CAWNPVNQETQYF. This chain connects TRBV30 to TRBJ2-5; D gene uncertain. V was trimmed by 4 bases and J by 0 bases, leaving 9 bases between them. The CDR3 consists of 13 residues. The germline gives CDR1 GTSNPN, CDR2 SVGIG (reference sequence).

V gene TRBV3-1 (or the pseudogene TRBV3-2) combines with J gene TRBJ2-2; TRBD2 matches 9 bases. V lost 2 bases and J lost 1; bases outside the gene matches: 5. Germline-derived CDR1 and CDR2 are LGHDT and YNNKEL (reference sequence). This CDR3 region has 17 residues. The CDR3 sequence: CASSQKALAGNTGELFF. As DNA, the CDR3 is TGTGCCAGCAGCCAAAAGGCACTAGCGGGGAACACCGGGGAGCTGTTTTTT.

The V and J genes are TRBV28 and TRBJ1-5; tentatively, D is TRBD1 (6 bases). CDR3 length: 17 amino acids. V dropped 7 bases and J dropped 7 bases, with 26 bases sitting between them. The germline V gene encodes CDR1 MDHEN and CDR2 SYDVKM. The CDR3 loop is CASTSLGTTKYEQPQHF. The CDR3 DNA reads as TGTGCCAGCACCTCCCTGGGGACAACTAAATATGAACAGCCCCAGCATTTT.

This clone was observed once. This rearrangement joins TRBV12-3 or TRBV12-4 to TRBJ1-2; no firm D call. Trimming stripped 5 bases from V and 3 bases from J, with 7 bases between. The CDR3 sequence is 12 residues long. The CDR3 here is CASSNNYYGYTF. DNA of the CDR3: TGTGCCAGCAGTAACAACTACTATGGCTACACCTTC.

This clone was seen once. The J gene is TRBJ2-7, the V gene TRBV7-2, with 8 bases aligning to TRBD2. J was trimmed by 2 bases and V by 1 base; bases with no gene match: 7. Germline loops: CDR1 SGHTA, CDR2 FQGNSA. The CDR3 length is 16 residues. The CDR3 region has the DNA TGTGCCAGCAGCTTAGAATCCACTAGCGGTCCCTACGAGCAGTACTTC. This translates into CASSLESTSGPYEQYF.

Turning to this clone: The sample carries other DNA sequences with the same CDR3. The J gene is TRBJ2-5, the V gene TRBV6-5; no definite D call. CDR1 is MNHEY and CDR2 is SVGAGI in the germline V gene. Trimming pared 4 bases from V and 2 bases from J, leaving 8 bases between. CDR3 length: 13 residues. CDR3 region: CASSFGPQETQYF. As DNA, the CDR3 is TGTGCCAGCAGTTTCGGTCCTCAAGAGACCCAGTACTTC.

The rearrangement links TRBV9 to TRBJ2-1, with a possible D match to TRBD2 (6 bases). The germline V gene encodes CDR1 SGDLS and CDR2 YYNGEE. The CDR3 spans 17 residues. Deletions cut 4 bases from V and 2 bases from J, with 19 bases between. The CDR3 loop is CASSPTARDGTYNEQFF. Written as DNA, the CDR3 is TGTGCCAGCAGCCCCACGGCGCGGGACGGGACCTACAATGAGCAGTTCTTC.

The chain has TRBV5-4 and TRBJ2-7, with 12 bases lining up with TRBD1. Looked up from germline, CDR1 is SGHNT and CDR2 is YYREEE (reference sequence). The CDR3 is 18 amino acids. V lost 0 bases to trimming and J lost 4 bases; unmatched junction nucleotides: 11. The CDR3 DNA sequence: TGTGCCAGCAGCTTGGCGCGGGACAGGGGGCTTGCTAGGTACGAGCAGTACTTC. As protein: CASSLARDRGLARYEQYF.

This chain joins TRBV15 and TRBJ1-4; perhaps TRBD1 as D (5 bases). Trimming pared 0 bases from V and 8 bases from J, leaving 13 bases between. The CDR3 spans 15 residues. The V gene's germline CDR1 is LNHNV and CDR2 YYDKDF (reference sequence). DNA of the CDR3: TGTGCCACCAGCAGAGAACCAGGGATTAGAGAAAAACTGTTTTTT. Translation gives CATSREPGIREKLFF.

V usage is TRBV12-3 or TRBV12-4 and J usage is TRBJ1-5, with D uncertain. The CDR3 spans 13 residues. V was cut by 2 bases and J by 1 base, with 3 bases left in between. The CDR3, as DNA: TGTGCCAGCAGTTTATGGAGCAATCAGCCCCAGCATTTT. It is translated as CASSLWSNQPQHF.

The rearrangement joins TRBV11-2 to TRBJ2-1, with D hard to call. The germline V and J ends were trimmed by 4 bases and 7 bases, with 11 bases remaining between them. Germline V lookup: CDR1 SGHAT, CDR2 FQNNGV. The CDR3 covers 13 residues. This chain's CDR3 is CASSWAGENEQFF. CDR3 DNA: TGTGCCAGCAGCTGGGCAGGCGAGAATGAGCAGTTCTTC. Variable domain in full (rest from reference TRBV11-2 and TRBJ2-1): EAGVAQSPRYKIIEKRQSVAFWCNPISGHATLYWYQQILGQGPKLLIQFQNNGVVDDSQLPKDRFSAERLKGVDSTLKIQPAKLEDSAVYLCASSWAGENEQFFGPGTRLTVL.